The clone carrying this TCR beta chain was counted many times. The target antigen is unknown. CDR3 length equals 16 residues. The germline gives CDR1 MGHRA, CDR2 YSYEKL. Trimming took 4 bases from V and 2 from J, leaving 18 bases between them. TCR beta CDR3 sequences were amplified from RNA transcripts. The TCR CDR3 first-round RT-PCR relied on the HTBI primer set. TCRdb reprocessed the multiplex PCR reads via MiXCR and lists one record per CDR3 protein. The sample yields 280,000 or so distinct CDR3 sequences, less than 30% seen once. This entry comes from a study of T cells in Graves' hyperthyroidism and ophthalmopathy. Investigators excluded patients with uncontrolled infection, other autoimmune disease, pregnancy or lactation. Study results and caveats: Most thyroid clonotypes that were expanded above 0.001 also turned up in blood. From stable hyperthyroidism, ophthalmopathy was separated by a 13 V-J model. A median roughly 6.6 months before onset, the model predicted ophthalmopathy.

The clonotype comes from a middle-aged man with Graves' hyperthyroidism that later progressed to Graves' ophthalmopathy. This chain joins TRBV4-1 and TRBJ2-7; D uncertain. The specimen was blood. CDR3: CASSLYQRTEAYEQYF. CDR3 bases: TGCGCCAGCAGCCTGTATCAAAGGACGGAAGCCTACGAGCAGTACTTC.